These 13 T cell receptor beta chains share one sample of origin, sequenced in a study of OX40 agonist ivuxolimab in advanced cancers. The data were produced by immunoSEQ multiplex PCR, yet TCRdb's version contains in-frame clones alone and is incomplete. The sample shows tens of thousands of clones, roughly 88% of them seen only once. This sample comprised CD4+ or CD8+ T cells sorted from blood, obtained in a trial of the OX40 agonist ivuxolimab. The source of these receptors is an adult with an advanced solid tumor such as melanoma, head and neck, liver or kidney cancer.

The gene calls are TRBV2 and TRBJ2-1, with unresolved D. The V end lost 1 base, the J end lost 0 bases, and 1 base lay between the germline ends. The CDR3 sequence is 13 residues long. The germline gives CDR1 SNHLY, CDR2 FYNNEI. The CDR3 nucleotides read TGTGCCAGCAGTGAAGACTCCTACAATGAGCAGTTCTTC. Protein sequence: CASSEDSYNEQFF.

The chain couples TRBV7-2 to TRBJ1-1; TRBD1 might be the D (6 bases). Between the trimmed V and J ends, which lost 2 bases and 2 bases, there was a span of 12 bases. From germline, CDR1 is SGHTA and CDR2 FQGNSA. The CDR3 has 15 residues. CDR3 coding DNA: TGTGCCAGCAGCTTAAATGGGGGCCTTAACACTGAAGCTTTCTTT. The encoded protein is CASSLNGGLNTEAFF.

The chain has TRBV4-1 and TRBJ1-3, with D tentatively TRBD1 (6 bases). The CDR3 totals 15 residues. The V end was cut by 1 base, the J end by 4 bases, with 11 bases between. The germline CDR1 and CDR2 sequences are MGHRA and YSYEKL. In DNA form, the CDR3 reads TGCGCCAGCAGCCAAGTTCGACAGGCCGGAAACACCATATATTTT. It yields the protein CASSQVRQAGNTIYF.

This clone has just a few counts. The chain employs TRBV7-7 and TRBJ2-2, with D possibly TRBD1 on 6 matching bases. In germline, CDR1 is SSHAT, CDR2 FNYEAQ (reference sequence). This CDR3 region has 15 residues. Trimming stripped 5 bases from V and 4 bases from J, with 14 bases between. CDR3 nucleotides: TGTGCCAGCAGCCTACAGGGTTTGGGCACCGGGGAGCTGTTTTTT. It translates to CASSLQGLGTGELFF.

The sample holds one count of this clone. The rearrangement links TRBV9 to TRBJ1-2, with 7 nucleotides matching TRBD1. V gave up 2 bases and J gave up 6 bases; unmatched junction bases: 10. The CDR3 is made up of 15 amino acids. Germline CDR1 is SGDLS and CDR2 is YYNGEE. CDR3 loop: CASSVTRHRGDGYTF. The CDR3 region has the DNA TGTGCCAGCAGCGTCACAAGACACAGGGGTGATGGCTACACCTTC.

The V gene is TRBV27, the J gene TRBJ1-1, with TRBD1 as a possible D gene (5 bases). Germline V gene sequence: CDR1 MNHEY, CDR2 SMNVEV (reference sequence). V was cut by 5 bases and J by 0 bases, with 13 bases left in between. This CDR3 comprises 15 residues. CDR3 residues: CASSAVTDMNTEAFF. In nucleotides, the CDR3 is TGTGCCAGCAGTGCAGTGACGGACATGAACACTGAAGCTTTCTTT.

The CDR3 coding sequence is TGCAGCGCAGGACAGGGGGACACCGGGGAGCTGTTTTTT. Translated: CSAGQGDTGELFF. V usage is TRBV29-1 and J usage is TRBJ2-2; TRBD1 matches at 10 bases. The germline CDR1 and CDR2 sequences are SQVTM and ANQGSEA. The CDR3 runs 13 residues. Trimming took 7 bases from V and 3 from J; bases not matched to a gene: 2.

The chain employs TRBV7-2 and TRBJ2-5, with D possibly TRBD2 on 5 matching bases. The germline gives CDR1 SGHTA, CDR2 FQGNSA. The CDR3 has 11 residues. V lost 5 bases to trimming and J lost 7 bases, with 8 bases between them. The CDR3 is CASSQSGTQYF. For the CDR3, the DNA is TGTGCCAGCAGCCAAAGCGGGACCCAGTACTTC.

This clone was counted once. The J gene is TRBJ2-7, the V gene TRBV6-5; D is possibly TRBD1 (6 bases). From germline, CDR1 is MNHEY and CDR2 SVGAGI. This CDR3 spans 16 amino acids. Trimming pared 0 bases from V and 1 base from J, leaving 13 bases between. CDR3 sequence reads: CASSYSQGHGSYEQYF. The CDR3 bases are TGTGCCAGCAGTTACTCGCAGGGGCACGGTTCCTACGAGCAGTACTTC.

V is TRBV5-1 and J is TRBJ2-3; TRBD2 aligns across 9 bases. Germline V gives CDR1 SGHRS, CDR2 YFSETQ. V shed 5 bases, J shed 1 base, and the junction held 2 bases outside the gene matches. The CDR3 has 14 residues. CDR3 sequence reads: CASSWTSGTDTQYF. CDR3 in DNA: TGCGCCAGCAGTTGGACTAGCGGCACAGATACGCAGTATTTT.

The chain uses TRBV2 and TRBJ2-5; D unresolved. Trimming pared 7 bases from V and 3 bases from J, leaving 12 bases between. Germline CDR1 and CDR2: SNHLY and FYNNEI. CDR3 size: 13 residues. The CDR3 coding sequence is TGTGCCAGCAATACCTTTGAAAAAGAGACCCAGTACTTC. This translates into CASNTFEKETQYF.

The gene calls are TRBV11-2 and TRBJ2-1; D perhaps matches TRBD1 (5 bases). Germline loops: CDR1 SGHAT, CDR2 FQNNGV. The CDR3 covers 14 residues. The V end was cut by 3 bases, the J end by 6 bases, with 12 bases between. The CDR3 region has the DNA TGTGCCAGCAGCTTCTTCAGGACAACCAATGAGCAGTTCTTC. This translates into CASSFFRTTNEQFF.

The chain uses TRBV6-1 and TRBJ1-1; D gene uncertain. V was trimmed by 4 bases and J by 5 bases, leaving 8 bases between them. Germline CDR1 is MNHNS and CDR2 is SASEGT. The CDR3 is 12 amino acids. CDR3 protein: CASSVRRTEAFF. The CDR3 bases are TGTGCCAGCAGTGTAAGGCGAACTGAAGCTTTCTTT.